Listed here are 32 T cell receptor beta chains from one sample, sequenced in a study of T cells in Graves' hyperthyroidism and ophthalmopathy. What was amplified from RNA transcripts were TCR beta CDR3 regions. The HTBI primer set was used in a first-round RT-PCR of the TCR CDR3. From the multiplex PCR reads, TCRdb called clonotypes with MiXCR, one entry per CDR3 protein. Of 200,000 to 250,000 distinct CDR3 sequences in the sample, 15% to 20% are singletons; the top ten hold roughly 44%. The sequencing sample was made of blood. The receptors were gathered from a man aged 35-49 years with Graves' hyperthyroidism.

This clonotype was picked up many times. CDR3 protein: CASSYPGHIQPQHF. As DNA, the CDR3 is TGTGCCAGCAGCTACCCGGGGCATATTCAGCCCCAGCATTTT. The J gene is TRBJ1-5, the V gene TRBV7-2; D is possibly TRBD1 (5 bases). The CDR3 contains 14 residues. CDR1 is SGHTA and CDR2 is FQGNSA in the germline V gene. The ends were cut back, 4 bases at V and 6 bases at J, with 13 bases in the middle.

The genes are TRBV29-1 and TRBJ2-5; no clear D gene. Trimming removed 5 bases at V and 5 bases at J, with 9 bases between. Germline CDR1 SQVTM, CDR2 ANQGSEA. The CDR3 covers 11 residues. The CDR3 nucleotides read TGCAGCGTTTGGGTGGGGGAGACCCAGTACTTC. Its protein product is CSVWVGETQYF.

This clonotype occurred many times. The V and J genes are TRBV5-1 and TRBJ1-1; TRBD1 aligns across 9 bases. The germline V gene encodes CDR1 SGHRS and CDR2 YFSETQ. This CDR3 has 15 residues. Losses at the gene ends were 4 bases for V and 4 bases for J; bases not matched to a gene: 8. This CDR3 is CASSKGQGKITEAFF. The CDR3 nucleotides read TGCGCCAGCAGCAAGGGACAGGGAAAAATCACTGAAGCTTTCTTT.

This clonotype was found many times. The V call is TRBV9, the J call TRBJ2-5, with 9 bases identical to TRBD2. The germline gives CDR1 SGDLS, CDR2 YYNGEE. This CDR3 comprises 16 residues. Trimming removed 0 bases from V and 3 bases from J; junction bases left unmatched: 6. The DNA for the CDR3 is TGTGCCAGCAGCGTAGCTCGGGCTAGCGGGGAAGAGACCCAGTACTTC. Its protein is CASSVARASGEETQYF.

The chain combines TRBV12-3 or TRBV12-4 with TRBJ1-1; D may be TRBD1 (6 bases). Trimming shortened V by 2 bases and J by 6 bases, and 10 bases separated the two germline ends. The CDR3 has 13 amino acids. The CDR3 spells CASSLRAGAEAFF. The CDR3, as DNA: TGTGCCAGCAGTTTACGGGCAGGGGCTGAAGCTTTCTTT.

In this sample, this clonotype turned up many times. The chain couples TRBV5-1 to TRBJ2-7; 12 nucleotides line up with TRBD1. The V segment lost 0 bases and the J segment 6 bases; nucleotides outside the gene matches: 4. The germline V gene has CDR1 SGHRS and CDR2 YFSETQ. The CDR3 covers 15 residues. CDR3 residues: CASSLGGQGAGEQYF. The CDR3 DNA sequence: TGCGCCAGCAGCTTGGGGGGACAGGGGGCTGGCGAGCAGTACTTC.

This clonotype has only one observation. This sequence may be a read error, since a much larger clone differs from it by one base. This sequence joins TRBV10-3 and TRBJ1-5, with a tentative D call TRBD1 (6 bases). The CDR3 contains 13 residues. V was pared by 10 bases and J by 6 bases, with 16 bases between. Germline loops: CDR1 ENHRY, CDR2 SYGVKD. The CDR3 spells CASAGGGGQPQHF. The CDR3 nucleotides read TGTGCCAGCGCGGGGGGAGGGGGTCAGCCCCAGCATTTT.

The chain couples TRBV2 to TRBJ1-2, with D possibly TRBD1 on 6 matching bases. The germline V gene has CDR1 SNHLY and CDR2 FYNNEI. V lost 5 bases and J lost 2, with 18 bases in between. The CDR3 extends over 16 amino acids. As DNA, the CDR3 is TGTGCCAGCAGTATCGTCGGGGACAAGTTAAACTATGGCTACACCTTC. It encodes CASSIVGDKLNYGYTF.

This clonotype was found many times. The chain couples TRBV7-8 to TRBJ2-2, with D tentatively TRBD2 (5 bases). The ends were cut back, 3 bases at V and 5 bases at J, with 10 bases in the middle. The CDR3 has 14 amino acids. Germline CDR1 SGHVS, CDR2 FQNEAQ. DNA for the CDR3: TGTGCCAGCAGCTTGAGGGTTTGGACCGGGGAGCTGTTTTTT. Residues: CASSLRVWTGELFF.

On this clonotype: This may arise from a read error, as a much more abundant clone is one base away. The V and J genes are TRBV3-1 and TRBJ2-3; 10 bases align to TRBD1. J gave up 4 bases and V 4 bases, and 8 bases lay outside the gene matches. Germline V CDR1 and CDR2: LGHDT, YNNKEL (reference sequence). CDR3 length equals 16 residues. The CDR3 DNA reads as TGTGCCAGCAGCCCCCGGGACAGGGGAAATCCAGATACGCAGTATTTT. This translates into CASSPRDRGNPDTQYF.

This clonotype was found many times. The chain joins TRBV10-1 to TRBJ2-3, with D possibly matching TRBD2 (7 bases). The length of the CDR3 is 14 residues. With 6 bases removed from V and 5 bases from J, the gap between germline ends came to 15 bases. Germline loops: CDR1 WNHNN, CDR2 SYGVQD (reference sequence). CDR3 bases: TGCGCCAGCAGCCCGGGGGGCCGCGGAGATACGCAGTATTTT. Amino acid sequence: CASSPGGRGDTQYF.

This clonotype was seen at least ten times. The chain uses TRBV6-1 and TRBJ2-1; possible D gene TRBD1, 6 bases. The ends were cut back, 10 bases at V and 3 bases at J, with 16 bases in the middle. This CDR3 comprises 14 residues. Germline CDR1 MNHNS, CDR2 SASEGT. This chain's CDR3 is CATAGELLYNEQFF. In DNA form, the CDR3 reads TGTGCCACCGCAGGGGAATTACTCTACAATGAGCAGTTCTTC.

This clonotype has just a few counts. The rearrangement joins TRBV24-1 to TRBJ1-2; tentative D call: TRBD1 (6 bases). This CDR3 spans 14 amino acids. In germline, CDR1 is KGHDR, CDR2 SFDVKD. V was cut by 4 bases and J by 7 bases, with 15 bases left in between. CDR3 amino acids: CATSDRITGTGYTF. The CDR3 coding sequence is TGTGCCACCAGTGACCGCATAACAGGGACTGGCTACACCTTC.

This clonotype was recorded many times. CDR3 sequence (DNA): TGTGCCAGCAGCCTTGGGACAGGGAATCTCTACGAGCAGTACTTC. Translation: CASSLGTGNLYEQYF. The chain recombines TRBV3-1 with TRBJ2-7; 9 nucleotides line up with TRBD1. Trimming removed 4 bases from V and 3 bases from J; junction bases left unmatched: 7. There are 15 residues in the CDR3. Germline CDR1 is LGHDT and CDR2 is YNNKEL (reference sequence).

This clonotype has a count of ten or more. This rearrangement joins TRBV18 to TRBJ2-7; D is undetermined. The CDR3 runs 13 residues. The ends were cut back, 2 bases at V and 7 bases at J, with 12 bases in the middle. From germline, CDR1 is KGHSH and CDR2 LQKENI. In nucleotides, the CDR3 is TGTGCCAGCTCACCAGGGCTAGGGTGGGAGCAGTACTTC. Protein sequence: CASSPGLGWEQYF.

This clonotype was observed once. The DNA for the CDR3 is TGTGCCAGCAGCGAGCGAACCACGACTGAAGCTTTCTTT. Translated: CASSERTTTEAFF. The rearrangement links TRBV12-3 or TRBV12-4 to TRBJ1-1, with unresolved D. This CDR3 has 13 amino acids. V shed 6 bases and J shed 5 bases, with 13 bases lying between them.

The CDR3 bases are TGTGCCAGCAGCCCACCCCGGGGAGCGGGTACCCAAGAGACCCAGTACTTC. Translated: CASSPPRGAGTQETQYF. This chain uses TRBV6-1 with TRBJ2-5; D perhaps matches TRBD2 (6 bases). The V gene's germline CDR1 is MNHNS and CDR2 SASEGT. This CDR3 is built from 17 residues. Trimming pared 6 bases from V and 1 base from J, leaving 21 bases between.

The J gene is TRBJ1-6, the V gene TRBV4-3; D unclear. This CDR3 has 13 residues. V lost 0 bases and J lost 9, with 6 bases in between. CDR1 LGHNA and CDR2 YSLEER come from the germline V gene. The CDR3 DNA sequence: TGCGCCAGCAGCCAAGAGGCGGGTTCACCCCTCCACTTT. Protein product: CASSQEAGSPLHF.

This clonotype was recorded many times. The CDR3 sequence is CATSRGDSNTEAFF. The CDR3 nucleotides read TGTGCCACCAGCAGAGGCGACTCGAACACTGAAGCTTTCTTT. The chain couples TRBV15 to TRBJ1-1; D remains unclear. The CDR3 totals 14 residues. Trimming removed 1 base from V and 1 base from J, with 7 bases in between. The germline V gene has CDR1 LNHNV and CDR2 YYDKDF (reference sequence).

This clonotype was recorded a few times. The V and J genes are TRBV5-1 and TRBJ2-2; TRBD1 matches 7 bases. The germline gives CDR1 SGHRS, CDR2 YFSETQ. The J segment lost 1 base and the V segment lost 4 bases, leaving 7 bases of the junction unmatched. This CDR3 contains 16 residues. CDR3 bases: TGCGCCAGCAGCCCGCGGACAGGACTGAACACCGGGGAGCTGTTTTTT. Protein: CASSPRTGLNTGELFF.

The chain joins TRBV9 to TRBJ2-3, with D uncertain. V gave up 0 bases and J gave up 9 bases, with 8 bases separating them. CDR3 length equals 12 residues. The germline V gene has CDR1 SGDLS and CDR2 YYNGEE. This CDR3 is CASSVGYTTQYF. The CDR3 DNA reads TGTGCCAGCAGCGTAGGATATACGACGCAGTATTTT.

This clonotype was seen more than once but under ten times. The V and J genes are TRBV3-1 and TRBJ1-4, with D uncertain. Deletions cut 1 base from V and 11 bases from J, with 11 bases between. The CDR3 has 13 residues. CDR1 LGHDT and CDR2 YNNKEL come from the germline V gene (reference sequence). CDR3 sequence (DNA): TGTGCCAGCAGCCAAGTGGTAGGTGCGAAACTGTTTTTT. Translation gives CASSQVVGAKLFF.

This clonotype was detected ten times or more. The chain carries TRBV7-2 and TRBJ2-3; 8 bases align to TRBD2. From germline, CDR1 is SGHTA and CDR2 FQGNSA. Trimming cost V 10 bases and J 4 bases; bases outside gene matches: 10. The CDR3 contains 14 residues. CDR3 DNA sequence: TGTGCCACCAAGACGGGGGGGCTAGCAGATACGCAGTATTTT. This encodes CATKTGGLADTQYF.

This clonotype was counted many times. This chain uses TRBV20-1 with TRBJ2-3; 9 bases agree with TRBD2. The V gene end was trimmed by 6 bases and the J gene end by 3 bases; junction bases not matched to a gene: 16. Per the germline V gene, CDR1 is DFQATT and CDR2 is SNEGSKA (reference sequence). This CDR3 spans 17 amino acids. The CDR3 DNA is TGCAGTGCACCCCCAGCGGGGGGCGGCAGTGGGACAGATACGCAGTATTTT. It yields the protein CSAPPAGGGSGTDTQYF.

The sample holds many counts of this clonotype. This chain uses TRBV7-3 with TRBJ2-3; 7 bases match TRBD1. The length of the CDR3 is 15 residues. The germline CDR1 and CDR2 sequences are SGHTA and FQGTGA. V was clipped by 4 bases and J by 4 bases; unmatched bases: 8. In DNA, the CDR3 is TGTGCCAGCAGCTCGACAGGGATTGCGGCAGATACGCAGTATTTT. Amino acid sequence: CASSSTGIAADTQYF.

This clonotype turned up a few times. V usage is TRBV20-1 and J usage is TRBJ2-2; D gene uncertain. Germline V gene sequence: CDR1 DFQATT, CDR2 SNEGSKA (reference sequence). The CDR3 runs 12 residues. V was pared by 4 bases and J by 4 bases, with 7 bases between. The CDR3 spells CSANDLTGELFF. The CDR3 DNA sequence: TGCAGTGCTAACGACCTCACCGGGGAGCTGTTTTTT.

V usage is TRBV7-6 and J usage is TRBJ2-1; tentative D call: TRBD1 (6 bases). The CDR3 has 15 residues. Trimming took 5 bases from V and 4 from J, leaving 15 bases between them. Looked up from germline, CDR1 is SGHVS and CDR2 is FNYEAQ. The CDR3 DNA reads as TGTGCCAGCAGCGCTCAGGGGCCGTTGTACAATGAGCAGTTCTTC. Translated, it gives CASSAQGPLYNEQFF.

This clonotype was observed many times. The chain carries TRBV18 and TRBJ1-4; D is undetermined. The CDR3 sequence is 12 residues long. The V end lost 2 bases, the J end lost 5 bases, and 3 bases lay between the germline ends. Germline-derived CDR1 and CDR2 are KGHSH and LQKENI. The CDR3 DNA follows: TGTGCCAGCTCACCAGGGAATGAAAAACTGTTTTTT. As protein: CASSPGNEKLFF.

This clonotype was picked up many times. The chain links TRBV12-3 or TRBV12-4 to TRBJ1-6; TRBD1 is a possible D gene (5 bases). V was cut by 6 bases and J by 13 bases, with 10 bases left in between. This CDR3 is built from 11 residues. CDR3 residues: CASSSAGPLHF. The DNA of the CDR3 is TGTGCCAGCAGCTCCGCAGGGCCCCTCCACTTT.

This clonotype was seen many times. The V gene is TRBV3-1, the J gene TRBJ1-4; 7 bases align to TRBD1. The CDR3 has 15 amino acids. V shed 1 base and J 3 bases; nucleotides not matched to a gene: 2. Looked up from germline, CDR1 is LGHDT and CDR2 is YNNKEL (reference sequence). The CDR3 is CASSQGQGANEKLFF. For the CDR3, the DNA is TGTGCCAGCAGCCAAGGGCAGGGGGCTAATGAAAAACTGTTTTTT.

This clonotype has at least ten counts. An end of the junction does not agree with germline; a read error may underlie this. The chain couples TRBV6-2 or TRBV6-3 to TRBJ2-7, with 7 bases fitting TRBD1. Germline CDR1 reads MNHEY; CDR2 reads SVGEGT. The CDR3 length is 14 residues. Written as DNA, the CDR3 is TGTGTCAGCAGTCCGCCGGGACAGTCCTACGAGCAGTACTTC. This sequence encodes CVSSPPGQSYEQYF.

This clonotype was observed a few times. A read error may be the cause here, since a much bigger clone is one base away. The rearrangement uses TRBV7-2 and TRBJ1-2; D remains unclear. V lost 3 bases and J lost 8, with 13 bases in between. The CDR3 is 13 residues long. Germline V lookup: CDR1 SGHTA, CDR2 FQGNSA. In nucleotides, the CDR3 is TGTGCCAGCAGCTTGACGAACAGAATGGGCTACACCTTC. Translating it yields CASSLTNRMGYTF. Looking up the rest from reference TRBV7-2 and TRBJ1-2 gives the full variable domain: GAGVSQSPSNKVTEKGKDVELRCDPISGHTALYWYRQSLGQGLEFLIYFQGNSAPDKSGLPSDRFSAERTGGSVSTLTIQRTQQEDSAVYLCASSLTNRMGYTFGSGTRLTVV.